This is a list of T cell receptor beta chains from one sample in a study of cytomegalovirus exposure and HLA in healthy donors. Libraries were prepared by immunoSEQ multiplex PCR; TCRdb keeps only in-frame clonotypes and omits some of them. Here the sample spans some 70,000 clones, 60% to 75% being singletons. The material sequenced was PBMCs. These receptors were obtained from a male donor in good health and CMV-seropositive. CDR3s leave out the opening cysteine and the closing phenylalanine or tryptophan. A D gene is named only where the DNA matches it firmly.

TRBV9	-	TRBJ2-1	9	ASSIGSEQF
TRBV7-2	-	TRBJ1-3	11	ASSSISGNTIY
TRBV5-1	-	TRBJ1-1	11	ASSTGENTEAF
TRBV10-3	-	TRBJ2-7	11	AISHGPSYEQY
TRBV5-6	TRBD2	TRBJ2-3	13	ASRLRGARVMTQY
TRBV7-9	TRBD2	TRBJ2-1	13	ASSSFLAGGPEQF
TRBV7-2	TRBD2	TRBJ2-5	14	ASSPRTSLAGETQY
TRBV9	TRBD1	TRBJ2-7	13	ASSVTGGLVSEQY
TRBV6-1	TRBD1	TRBJ1-5	16	ASSAFSGTGVKVQPQH
TRBV7-9	TRBD1	TRBJ2-2	15	ASSPAPGTGGFGELF
TRBV27	TRBD2	TRBJ2-7	14	ASSLMVAGGSFEQY
TRBV12-5	TRBD2	TRBJ2-1	15	ASGLTSGGASPNEQF
TRBV4-3	-	TRBJ2-3	11	ASSVLDADTQY
TRBV7-6	TRBD2	TRBJ2-1	14	ASSLMGLAGDGEQF
TRBV27	-	TRBJ1-3	10	ASRGPGNTIY
TRBV5-1	-	TRBJ2-7	12	ASSLAAGSDEQY
TRBV5-6	TRBD1	TRBJ2-3	16	ASSFLGQGGGGTDTQY
TRBV10-3	-	TRBJ2-7	14	AISESRGTGTYEQY
TRBV30	-	TRBJ2-7	13	AWSVGNEGTYEQY
TRBV6-1	-	TRBJ2-7	12	ASSADRYSYEQY
TRBV9	-	-	9	ASSVSYEQY
TRBV6-6	-	TRBJ1-6	13	ASSIRVPYNSPLH
TRBV29-1	TRBD1	TRBJ2-2	11	SVERGHAGELF
TRBV30	TRBD1	TRBJ1-1	12	AWSAGQGGTEAF
TRBV9	TRBD2	TRBJ2-2	16	ASSTGLAGDWGTGELF
TRBV7-9	-	TRBJ1-4	13	ASSFEGKAHEKLF
TRBV11-2	-	TRBJ1-2	13	ASSFDRSSNYGYT
TRBV9	TRBD2	TRBJ2-7	12	ASSVDWPGGEQY
TRBV7-2	-	TRBJ2-1	15	ASSFQGGAMTYNEQF
TRBV5-1	TRBD2	TRBJ2-7	12	ASSSSGNTYEQY
TRBV19	-	TRBJ1-2	11	ASRGQSDYGYT
TRBV19	-	TRBJ2-5	11	ASSMNRQETQY
TRBV2	TRBD1	TRBJ2-2	13	ASSSDRGRTGELF
TRBV19	-	TRBJ2-5	12	ASGGFPMQETQY
TRBV30	-	TRBJ1-2	11	AWSVGGGYGYT